These 17 T cell receptor beta chains were sequenced from one sample in a study of blood T cell repertoires in COVID-19. TCRdb's table, derived via immunoSEQ multiplex PCR, lists solely in-frame clones and lacks some. The table shows 46,000 or so clones, with roughly nine tenths occurring only once. The sequencing sample was made of peripheral blood. All receptors derive from a man aged 70 or older with active COVID-19.

The J gene is TRBJ2-7, the V gene TRBV18; D is possibly TRBD1 (5 bases). V lost 3 bases and J 0 bases, leaving 9 bases between the germline ends. The CDR3 covers 14 residues. Germline assignment: CDR1 KGHSH and CDR2 LQKENI. CDR3: CASSPDRSSYEQYF. The CDR3 region has the DNA TGTGCCAGCTCACCCGACAGAAGCTCCTACGAGCAGTACTTC.

J is TRBJ1-5 and V is TRBV6-5; D call uncertain. Trimming left V 0 bases short and J 0 bases short, with 6 bases between. The CDR3 length is 15 residues. Germline CDR1 MNHEY, CDR2 SVGAGI. CDR3 residues: CASSYSAYSNQPQHF. CDR3 nucleotides: TGTGCCAGCAGTTACTCAGCGTATAGCAATCAGCCCCAGCATTTT.

The J gene is TRBJ2-2, the V gene TRBV6-2 or TRBV6-3; tentative D call: TRBD1 (6 bases). The CDR3 spans 15 residues. V dropped 3 bases and J dropped 4 bases, with 12 bases sitting between them. CDR1 is MNHEY, CDR2 SVGEGT, per germline. The CDR3 loop reads CASSYRAGVTGELFF. CDR3 DNA: TGTGCCAGCAGTTATAGGGCAGGGGTCACCGGGGAGCTGTTTTTT.

This clone was detected a few times. J is TRBJ2-1 and V is TRBV7-9; the D is unclear. The germline CDR1 and CDR2 sequences are SEHNR and FQNEAQ (reference sequence). V was pared by 1 base and J by 0 bases, with 16 bases between. The CDR3 covers 18 residues. In DNA form, the CDR3 reads TGTGCCAGCAGCTTAGTCCGCGAGGTCGCCAACTCCTACAATGAGCAGTTCTTC. Amino acids: CASSLVREVANSYNEQFF.

This sequence joins TRBV2 and TRBJ2-2; 7 positions agree with TRBD1. The CDR3 is 17 residues long. The V gene's germline CDR1 is SNHLY and CDR2 FYNNEI. Trimming removed 5 bases from V and 1 base from J; junction bases left unmatched: 10. For the CDR3, the DNA is TGTGCCAGCAGTCAATACCTTCGGACAGGGAACACCGGGGAGCTGTTTTTT. Its protein is CASSQYLRTGNTGELFF.

The J gene is TRBJ2-1, the V gene TRBV5-1; a possible D gene is TRBD2 (6 bases). CDR1 SGHRS and CDR2 YFSETQ come from the germline V gene. CDR3 size: 15 residues. The V and J ends lost 2 bases and 3 bases respectively, with 12 bases between them. CDR3 residues: CASSFDGGLYNEQFF. CDR3 coding DNA: TGCGCCAGCAGCTTTGACGGGGGACTCTACAATGAGCAGTTCTTC. The variable domain in full, with the rest retrieved from reference TRBV5-1 and TRBJ2-1, is KAGVTQTPRYLIKTRGQQVTLSCSPISGHRSVSWYQQTPGQGLQFLFEYFSETQRNKGNFPGRFSGRQFSNSRSEMNVSTLELGDSALYLCASSFDGGLYNEQFFGPGTRLTVL.

V and J are TRBV6-5 and TRBJ2-7; 9 nucleotides agree with TRBD1. The CDR3 runs to 14 residues. V lost 6 bases to trimming and J lost 6 bases; unmatched junction nucleotides: 9. CDR1 and CDR2 from the germline V gene are MNHEY and SVGAGI. CDR3 residues: CASSRGDRGFEQYF. DNA of the CDR3: TGTGCCAGCAGCCGCGGAGACAGGGGGTTCGAGCAGTACTTC.

The chain couples TRBV28 to TRBJ1-5, with a tentative D call TRBD1 (6 bases). The CDR3 has 14 residues. Germline V gene sequence: CDR1 MDHEN, CDR2 SYDVKM. Trimming removed 6 bases at V and 1 base at J, with 10 bases between. This CDR3 is CASRGGGSNQPQHF. The CDR3, as DNA: TGTGCCAGCAGAGGGGGAGGGAGCAATCAGCCCCAGCATTTT.

The genes are TRBV6-5 and TRBJ2-7, with TRBD1 matching over 8 bases. Unmatched junction bases numbered 5, after V lost 5 bases and J lost 2 bases. In germline, CDR1 is MNHEY, CDR2 SVGAGI. The CDR3 runs to 14 residues. In DNA, the CDR3 is TGTGCCAGCAGTCACCAGGGGGCCCCCTACGAGCAGTACTTC. Protein: CASSHQGAPYEQYF.

This clone was counted a single time. The CDR3: CASSSGTTPYEQYF. CDR3 nucleotides: TGTGCCAGCAGTTCCGGGACTACCCCCTACGAGCAGTACTTC. The rearrangement joins TRBV28 to TRBJ2-7; 7 bases fit TRBD2. The CDR3 runs 14 residues. Germline V gives CDR1 MDHEN, CDR2 SYDVKM. Trimming cost V 4 bases and J 2 bases; bases outside gene matches: 5.

V gene TRBV15 combines with J gene TRBJ2-7, with 9 bases that match TRBD2. J was trimmed by 2 bases and V by 9 bases; bases with no gene match: 8. Germline CDR1 LNHNV, CDR2 YYDKDF (reference sequence). The length of the CDR3 is 14 residues. CDR3 in amino acids: CATSAGGTPYEQYF. Written as DNA, the CDR3 is TGTGCCACTAGCGCGGGAGGGACTCCCTACGAGCAGTACTTC. Variable domain in full (rest from reference TRBV15 and TRBJ2-7): DAMVIQNPRYQVTQFGKPVTLSCSQTLNHNVMYWYQQKSSQAPKLLFHYYDKDFNNEADTPDNFQSRRPNTSFCFLDIRSPGLGDTAMYLCATSAGGTPYEQYFGPGTRLTVT.

The V gene is TRBV6-1, the J gene TRBJ2-1, with TRBD2 matching over 13 bases. The CDR3 has 16 amino acids. CDR1 is MNHNS and CDR2 is SASEGT in the germline V gene. Trimming at V came to 0 bases and at J to 7 bases, leaving 3 bases not matched to a gene. Here the CDR3 DNA reads TGTGCCAGCAGTGAAGCAGGGACTAGCGGGGTAAATGAGCAGTTCTTC. Translating it yields CASSEAGTSGVNEQFF.

The chain is built from TRBV2 and TRBJ1-4; 8 bases align to TRBD1. Germline V CDR1 and CDR2: SNHLY, FYNNEI. This CDR3 is 14 amino acids long. Trimming at V came to 7 bases and at J to 10 bases, leaving 11 bases not matched to a gene. The CDR3 sequence is CASIGTGGTGKLFF. The CDR3 nucleotides are TGTGCCAGCATTGGGACAGGAGGAACCGGAAAACTGTTTTTT.

This clone came up a few times. V gene TRBV5-5 combines with J gene TRBJ1-1; TRBD1 matches 8 bases. The V gene's germline CDR1 is SGHKS and CDR2 YYEKEE (reference sequence). This CDR3 region has 16 residues. Trimming took 4 bases from V and 0 from J; bases not matched to a gene: 8. For the CDR3, the DNA is TGTGCCAGCAGCAAAACGACAGGGGACCTGAACACTGAAGCTTTCTTT. As protein: CASSKTTGDLNTEAFF.

The CDR3 reads CASSVGDYSNQPQHF. The CDR3 bases are TGTGCCAGCAGCGTAGGAGACTATAGCAATCAGCCCCAGCATTTT. The chain joins TRBV9 to TRBJ1-5; D is unresolved. The CDR3 loop spans 15 amino acids. CDR1 and CDR2 (germline): SGDLS, YYNGEE. Between the trimmed V and J ends, which lost 0 bases and 0 bases, there was a span of 7 bases.

V and J are TRBV2 and TRBJ2-3, with TRBD2 matching 9 bases. The J segment lost 5 bases and the V segment lost 7 bases, leaving 1 base of the junction unmatched. The CDR3 has 12 residues. CDR1 is SNHLY, CDR2 FYNNEI, per germline. CDR3 region: CASNSGGDTQYF. In nucleotides, the CDR3 is TGTGCCAGCAATAGCGGGGGAGATACGCAGTATTTT.

The chain employs TRBV6-2 or TRBV6-3 and TRBJ2-7, with TRBD1 identical over 10 bases. The CDR3 sequence is 13 residues long. V lost 0 bases to trimming and J lost 10 bases; unmatched junction nucleotides: 3. Per the germline V gene, CDR1 is MNHEY and CDR2 is SVGEGT. The CDR3 DNA follows: TGTGCCAGCAGTTACTCGACAGGGGGCATACAGTACTTC. Translation: CASSYSTGGIQYF.